This paragraph reports one TCR beta chain. Its specificity is unknown. The data stem from a study of immune cell composition in non-small cell lung cancer. Regarding the study as a whole: Squamous carcinomas (roughly 80%) more often had tumour-associated clones >0.5% than adenocarcinomas (33%).

TCRdb's copy holds only in-frame clones and misses some; the assay was immunoSEQ multiplex PCR. The profile shows about 1,400 clones, 60% to 80% of them singletons. Trimming took 5 bases from V and 3 from J; bases not matched to a gene: 1. This CDR3 has 12 amino acids. Germline V gene sequence: CDR1 SGHNT, CDR2 YENEEA. The TCR was taken from a human donor with non-small cell lung cancer. Specimen: lung tumor tissue. This rearrangement joins TRBV11-3 to TRBJ2-7, with 7 nucleotides matching TRBD1. Here the CDR3 reads CASSRDSYEQYF. CDR3 coding DNA: TGTGCCAGCAGCCGGGACAGCTACGAGCAGTACTTC.